These 31 T cell receptor beta chains came from one sample sequenced in a study of molecular identifiers for immune sequencing clone quantification. Using its own MiXCR run on the PCR reads, TCRdb lists one record per CDR3 protein. This table has 100,000 or so distinct CDR3 sequences, roughly a third appearing once. The sequenced sample was naive CD8+ T cells from blood, with Jurkat cell RNA spiked in. The subset denotes: FACS-sorted CD8+CD4-CCR7+CD45RA+ naive T cells. These receptors were collected from a human donor in good health. Some libraries in this study had Jurkat cell RNA spiked in.

The sample holds a few counts of this clonotype. This chain connects TRBV6-5 to TRBJ2-2, with no clear D. In germline, CDR1 is MNHEY, CDR2 SVGAGI. V was shortened by 6 bases and J by 7 bases, with 6 bases between the two germline ends. This CDR3 region has 11 residues. The CDR3 DNA reads as TGTGCCAGCAGAGAGGTCGGGGAGCTGTTTTTT. Translating it yields CASREVGELFF.

The chain combines TRBV6-6 with TRBJ2-7; maybe TRBD1 (6 bases). Germline CDR1 is MNHNY and CDR2 is SVGAGI (reference sequence). CDR3 length equals 12 residues. Deletions cut 6 bases from V and 7 bases from J, with 13 bases between. The CDR3 bases are TGTGCCAGCAGCACAGGGAAAAGGGAGCAGTACTTC. Translation: CASSTGKREQYF.

Worth noting for this clonotype: This CDR3 fails to terminate in the conserved phenylalanine or tryptophan, so it likely reflects a read error. The chain uses TRBV7-8 and TRBJ1-6; TRBD1 matches at 8 bases. CDR3 length: 16 residues. The V gene's germline CDR1 is SGHVS and CDR2 FQNEAQ. CDR3 DNA sequence: TGTGCCAGCAGCTTAGGTGGACAGGGTGGCAATTCGCCCCTCCACCTT. Its translation is CASSLGGQGGNSPLHL.

As concerns this clonotype: Compared with germline, one end of the junction differs, possibly owing to a read error. The rearrangement uses TRBV27 and TRBJ2-1, with 10 bases matching TRBD2. The CDR3 runs 15 residues. CDR1 is MNHEY and CDR2 is SMNVEV in the germline V gene (reference sequence). In DNA form, the CDR3 reads TGTGCCAGCAGTTTAACCCAAATTAGCGGGGGGATGCAGATCTTC. It translates to CASSLTQISGGMQIF.

The rearrangement joins TRBV28 to TRBJ2-1, with 10 bases aligning to TRBD2. J gave up 8 bases and V 2 bases, and 21 bases lay outside the gene matches. CDR3 length equals 20 residues. Germline V gives CDR1 MDHEN, CDR2 SYDVKM. CDR3 amino acids: CASSLSLAGRHSGTSDEQFF. DNA of the CDR3: TGTGCCAGCAGTTTAAGTTTAGCGGGACGGCATTCCGGGACTAGCGATGAGCAGTTCTTC.

This clonotype was seen repeatedly, ten times or more. The chain recombines TRBV15 with TRBJ2-5, with 7 bases fitting TRBD2. The CDR3 has 15 residues. Trimming removed 4 bases from V and 1 base from J; junction bases left unmatched: 6. Germline values: CDR1 LNHNV, CDR2 YYDKDF (reference sequence). The CDR3 coding sequence is TGTGCCACCAGCATAGCGGGTCATATCCAAGAGACCCAGTACTTC. Translation gives CATSIAGHIQETQYF.

V and J are TRBV27 and TRBJ2-7; D might be TRBD2 (6 bases). V was trimmed by 2 bases and J by 3 bases, leaving 14 bases between them. Germline CDR1 MNHEY, CDR2 SMNVEV (reference sequence). The CDR3 runs to 15 residues. DNA for the CDR3: TGTGCCAGCAGTTTAAGGCGGGACGGATACTACGAGCAGTACTTC. This translates into CASSLRRDGYYEQYF.

As concerns this clonotype: A much larger clone lies a single base off, so this may be a read error. The chain employs TRBV7-6 and TRBJ2-5; maybe TRBD2 (5 bases). The CDR3 contains 15 residues. V was shortened by 3 bases and J by 1 base, with 12 bases between the two germline ends. Germline V gene lookup returns CDR1 SGHVS and CDR2 FNYEAQ. The CDR3 DNA reads as TGTGCCAGCAGCTTTCAGACGGGGTCCCAAGAGACCCAGTACTTC. The encoded protein is CASSFQTGSQETQYF.

This clonotype came up a few times. A much larger clonotype is one base distant, so this may be a read error. The chain employs TRBV28 and TRBJ2-7; D gene unclear. Germline V gene data show CDR1 as MDHEN and CDR2 as SYDVKM. V dropped 5 bases and J dropped 3 bases, with 5 bases sitting between them. The CDR3 length is 11 residues. The CDR3 loop is CASSDFYEQYF. In nucleotides, the CDR3 is TGTGCCAGCAGTGATTTCTACGAGCAGTACTTC.

The CDR3 sequence: CASSFSGDRYNEQFF. The CDR3 DNA reads TGTGCCAGCAGCTTTAGCGGGGACAGGTACAATGAGCAGTTCTTC. This chain links TRBV7-2 with TRBJ2-1; D may correspond to TRBD1 or TRBD2 (8 bases each). With 3 bases removed from V and 4 bases from J, the gap between germline ends came to 13 bases. This CDR3 is 15 amino acids long. Germline V gene sequence: CDR1 SGHTA, CDR2 FQGNSA.

As concerns this clonotype: As the CDR3 is not closed by the conserved phenylalanine or tryptophan, this likely results from a read error. The CDR3 is CASSYGTGSSYEQYL. The CDR3 nucleotides read TGTGCCAGCAGCTATGGGACAGGGAGCTCCTACGAGCAGTACCTC. The genes are TRBV7-2 and TRBJ2-7; 9 nucleotides align to TRBD1. The V gene end was trimmed by 4 bases and the J gene end by 0 bases; junction bases not matched to a gene: 4. The CDR3 has 15 amino acids. Looked up from germline, CDR1 is SGHTA and CDR2 is FQGNSA.

The CDR3 sequence is CASSPQQYSNQPQHF. Here the CDR3 DNA reads TGTGCCAGCAGTCCCCAGCAATATAGCAATCAGCCCCAGCATTTT. V gene TRBV12-3 or TRBV12-4 combines with J gene TRBJ1-5; D call uncertain. The germline V and J ends were trimmed by 5 bases and 0 bases, with 11 bases remaining between them. CDR3 length: 15 residues.

This clonotype turned up a few times. The chain joins TRBV20-1 to TRBJ2-5; 8 bases align to TRBD1. V lost 4 bases, J lost 0 bases, and 7 bases stayed unmatched. The CDR3 is 15 amino acids. Germline CDR1 is DFQATT and CDR2 is SNEGSKA (reference sequence). In DNA, the CDR3 is TGCAGTGCTAACCCCGGGGACAGGTACCAAGAGACCCAGTACTTC. Translated, it gives CSANPGDRYQETQYF.

The J gene is TRBJ2-3, the V gene TRBV11-2, with D maybe TRBD2 (6 bases). Deletions cut 8 bases from V and 4 bases from J, with 28 bases between. The CDR3 length is 18 residues. Germline CDR1 is SGHAT and CDR2 is FQNNGV. The CDR3 loop is CASVGGGYRYDHPDTQYF. The CDR3, as DNA: TGTGCCAGCGTCGGTGGGGGGTATAGATATGACCACCCAGATACGCAGTATTTT.

On this clonotype itself: This may be a read error, as it is one base from a much larger clone. In this CDR3 the conserved last residue, phenylalanine or tryptophan, is missing, so a read error is likely. J is TRBJ1-5 and V is TRBV28, with D maybe TRBD1 (5 bases). Trimming took off 5 bases at V and 5 bases at J, with 10 bases between the two ends. Germline CDR1 reads MDHEN; CDR2 reads SYDVKM. The CDR3 covers 13 residues. The CDR3 here is CASSPDIDQPQHI. DNA for the CDR3: TGTGCCAGCAGTCCGGACATCGATCAGCCCCAGCATATT.

With respect to this clonotype: Just one base apart from a much larger clone, this may be a read error. The chain uses TRBV29-1 and TRBJ2-2; D remains ambiguous. The CDR3 is made up of 13 amino acids. Trimming left V 4 bases short and J 1 base short, with 7 bases between. The germline V gene has CDR1 SQVTM and CDR2 ANQGSEA. CDR3 sequence reads: CSVVQENTGELFF. DNA for the CDR3: TGCAGCGTTGTGCAGGAGAACACCGGGGAGCTGTTTTTT.

At least ten counts were recorded for this clonotype. This chain connects TRBV4-3 to TRBJ2-3; TRBD2 aligns across 13 bases. The germline gives CDR1 LGHNA, CDR2 YSLEER. Trimming took 4 bases from V and 5 from J; bases not matched to a gene: 12. This CDR3 spans 18 amino acids. The CDR3 loop is CASSLFTGTSGTLDTQYF. CDR3 nucleotides: TGCGCCAGCAGCCTATTTACCGGGACTAGCGGGACCCTAGATACGCAGTATTTT.

This clonotype came up once. A much larger clone lies one base from this, so it may be a read error. V is TRBV7-2 and J is TRBJ1-1; D may be TRBD1 (6 bases). The CDR3 spans 13 residues. The germline CDR1 and CDR2 sequences are SGHTA and FQGNSA. Here the CDR3 DNA reads TGTGCCAGCACTTCGGACAGCCGGGCCTCGGCTATCTTT. Translation gives CASTSDSRASAIF.

J is TRBJ1-5 and V is TRBV19, with D maybe TRBD1 (5 bases). Germline lookup yields CDR1 LNHDA and CDR2 SQIVND (reference sequence). The CDR3 covers 16 residues. The germline V and J ends were trimmed by 3 bases and 2 bases, with 14 bases remaining between them. The CDR3 region has the DNA TGTGCCAGTAGTATTTTCGGGCGAGGGGGCAATCAGCCCCAGCATTTT. Encoded protein: CASSIFGRGGNQPQHF. The whole variable domain, remainder taken from reference TRBV19 and TRBJ1-5, is DGGITQSPKYLFRKEGQNVTLSCEQNLNHDAMYWYRQDPGQGLRLIYYSQIVNDFQKGDIAEGYSVSREKKESFPLTVTSAQKNPTAFYLCASSIFGRGGNQPQHFGDGTRLSIL.

A remark on this clonotype: One junction end disagrees with the germline gene, perhaps due to a read error. The J gene is TRBJ1-2, the V gene TRBV29-1, with 8 bases aligning to TRBD1. The germline CDR1 and CDR2 sequences are SQVTM and ANQGSEA. CDR3 length equals 14 residues. Written as DNA, the CDR3 is TGCGGCGTCCCCGAGGAGGACAGGGAAGATGGCTACACCTTC. Translating gives CGVPEEDREDGYTF.

This clonotype was seen repeatedly, ten times or more. The chain combines TRBV29-1 with TRBJ2-1, with 13 nucleotides matching TRBD2. This CDR3 contains 17 residues. Germline V gives CDR1 SQVTM, CDR2 ANQGSEA. The J segment lost 1 base and the V segment lost 7 bases, leaving 10 bases of the junction unmatched. The CDR3 DNA sequence: TGCAGCGCCCGAGGACTAGCGGGGGCCCGGTCCTACAATGAGCAGTTCTTC. Translation gives CSARGLAGARSYNEQFF.

This clonotype occurred many times. The V and J genes are TRBV27 and TRBJ1-4; 7 bases are shared with TRBD1. Losses at the gene ends were 8 bases for V and 8 bases for J; bases not matched to a gene: 11. The CDR3 is 14 amino acids. The V gene's germline CDR1 is MNHEY and CDR2 SMNVEV (reference sequence). The DNA for the CDR3 is TGTGCCAGCTCACCGGTCTACAGGGGCGAAAAACTGTTTTTT. It yields the protein CASSPVYRGEKLFF. Together with reference TRBV27 and TRBJ1-4, the CDR3 gives the full variable domain: EAQVTQNPRYLITVTGKKLTVTCSQNMNHEYMSWYRQDPGLGLRQIYYSMNVEVTDKGDVPEGYKVSRKEKRNFPLILESPSPNQTSLYFCASSPVYRGEKLFFGSGTQLSVL.

V gene TRBV19 combines with J gene TRBJ2-1, with 11 nucleotides matching TRBD2. CDR1 is LNHDA, CDR2 SQIVND, per germline (reference sequence). This CDR3 contains 15 residues. V was pared by 6 bases and J by 1 base, with 2 bases of the junction left unmatched. The CDR3 reads CASRLAGGSYNEQFF. For the CDR3, the DNA is TGTGCCAGTAGGTTAGCGGGAGGGTCCTACAATGAGCAGTTCTTC. Complete variable domain (other parts from reference TRBV19 and TRBJ2-1): DGGITQSPKYLFRKEGQNVTLSCEQNLNHDAMYWYRQDPGQGLRLIYYSQIVNDFQKGDIAEGYSVSREKKESFPLTVTSAQKNPTAFYLCASRLAGGSYNEQFFGPGTRLTVL.

This clonotype was picked up many times. This chain connects TRBV28 to TRBJ2-4; 7 bases match TRBD1. The CDR3 totals 16 residues. Germline V gene sequence: CDR1 MDHEN, CDR2 SYDVKM. The V gene end was trimmed by 6 bases and the J gene end by 0 bases; junction bases not matched to a gene: 8. CDR3 in DNA: TGTGCCAGCAGCAAACAGGGGATCCGAGCCAAAAACATTCAGTACTTC. This translates into CASSKQGIRAKNIQYF.

The chain couples TRBV6-2 or TRBV6-3 to TRBJ2-5; TRBD2 agrees at 9 bases. From germline, CDR1 is MNHEY and CDR2 SVGEGT. Unmatched junction bases numbered 6, after V lost 2 bases and J lost 2 bases. The CDR3 runs to 16 residues. DNA of the CDR3: TGTGCCAGCAGTTACCACGGACTAGCGCTACAAGAGACCCAGTACTTC. Its translation is CASSYHGLALQETQYF.

V and J are TRBV13 and TRBJ2-7; 7 bases are shared with TRBD2. The V segment lost 1 base and the J segment 9 bases; nucleotides outside the gene matches: 0. The CDR3 contains 11 residues. Germline V gene data show CDR1 as PRHDT and CDR2 as FYEKMQ (reference sequence). For the CDR3, the DNA is TGTGCCAGCAGCTTAGCGGGGGGGCAGTACTTC. Protein product: CASSLAGGQYF.

This clonotype was found many times. This chain joins TRBV5-6 and TRBJ2-7, with D possibly TRBD1 on 6 matching bases. Germline-derived CDR1 and CDR2 are SGHDT and YYEEEE. The length of the CDR3 is 13 residues. V lost 5 bases and J lost 2, with 11 bases in between. The CDR3 here is CASSPGHPYEQYF. The CDR3 region has the DNA TGTGCCAGCAGTCCGGGACATCCCTACGAGCAGTACTTC.

The genes are TRBV12-3 or TRBV12-4 and TRBJ2-5; no clear D. This CDR3 has 14 residues. V lost 5 bases and J lost 2, with 12 bases in between. CDR3 in amino acids: CASSPIGNQETQYF. The CDR3 nucleotides read TGTGCCAGCAGTCCGATCGGAAATCAAGAGACCCAGTACTTC.

Here the CDR3 DNA reads TGTGCCAGCTCACCATCCTTTGGTAGCGGGGTTTACAATGAGCAGTTCTTC. This translates into CASSPSFGSGVYNEQFF. The rearrangement uses TRBV18 and TRBJ2-1; 8 bases map to TRBD2. The CDR3 sequence is 17 residues long. Germline CDR1 KGHSH, CDR2 LQKENI. V was pared by 2 bases and J by 4 bases, with 10 bases of the junction left unmatched.

The rearrangement joins TRBV27 to TRBJ2-1; D unresolved. V lost 2 bases and J 1 base, leaving 9 bases between the germline ends. The CDR3 consists of 15 residues. Per germline, CDR1 MNHEY and CDR2 SMNVEV (reference sequence). CDR3 in amino acids: CASSLQPTSYNEQFF. DNA of the CDR3: TGTGCCAGCAGTTTACAGCCAACGTCCTACAATGAGCAGTTCTTC.

This chain uses TRBV28 with TRBJ2-7, with D perhaps TRBD1 (5 bases). This CDR3 has 16 amino acids. Trimming stripped 2 bases from V and 6 bases from J, with 20 bases between. In germline, CDR1 is MDHEN, CDR2 SYDVKM. In nucleotides, the CDR3 is TGTGCCAGCAGTTTAGGTCGTTGGTCAGGGTCGGCCGAGCAGTACTTC. This sequence encodes CASSLGRWSGSAEQYF.